This entry features one TCR beta chain sequence. Its target is not known. This entry comes from a study of T cell responses to AZD1222 COVID-19 vaccine. Study-level information: Pooling was applied to second doses at about 4 or about 12 weeks.

General study points: The donors showed a predominance of white British ancestry and of females, with possible underestimation of clonal diversity. Of spike-specific TCRs, nearly half reportedly target regions left unmutated in variants.

V gave up 6 bases and J gave up 0 bases; unmatched junction bases: 4. This CDR3 is built from 15 residues. From germline, CDR1 is MDHEN and CDR2 SYDVKM. This table comes from immunoSEQ multiplex PCR, and its TCRdb copy is limited to in-frame clones, with some not included. This table has 120,000 to 150,000 clones, roughly nine tenths appearing once. The sequencing used peripheral blood, collected on day 0 of AZD1222 vaccination. The chain links TRBV28 to TRBJ2-2; 7 nucleotides align to TRBD2. This clonotype was obtained from an adult in good health. The DNA of the CDR3 is TGTGCCAGCAGCCGTAGCGGGTCGAACACCGGGGAGCTGTTTTTT. The encoded protein is CASSRSGSNTGELFF.